This TCR beta chain was observed in a study of cytomegalovirus exposure and HLA in healthy donors. Findings of the study overall: It was assumed in the presence/absence analyses that sequencing depth was roughly uniform across donors.

Germline V gene lookup returns CDR1 MNHEY and CDR2 SVGAGI. V lost 5 bases to trimming and J lost 5 bases; unmatched junction nucleotides: 6. CDR3 length: 14 residues. A word on this clone: Its antigen is as yet unknown.

Vbeta (60) and Jbeta (13) primers were used in the PCR. Repertoires were generated with immunoSEQ multiplex PCR, while TCRdb's copy carries only in-frame clones and drops some. The data hold more than 150,000 clones, with 65% to 85% observed a single time. The sample was PBMCs. The sequence came from a woman in her 30s in good health and CMV-seropositive. The rearrangement links TRBV6-5 to TRBJ2-5, with 9 bases aligning to TRBD2. DNA for the CDR3: TGTGCCAGCAGTAGGGCGGGGGGGCCGGAGACCCAGTACTTC. Its protein is CASSRAGGPETQYF.